Below, 28 T cell receptor beta chains from the same sample are listed, as sequenced in a study of cytomegalovirus exposure and HLA in healthy donors. Researchers ran the PCR with 60 Vbeta and 13 Jbeta primers. The table came from immunoSEQ multiplex PCR; TCRdb's copy has only in-frame clones and leaves some out. The table includes roughly 100,000 clones, around four fifths detected once. The sample comprised PBMCs. The receptors were sampled from a woman between 40 and 50 years old in good health and CMV-seronegative.

The chain employs TRBV11-2 and TRBJ2-7; D not certain. The CDR3 spans 13 residues. Germline loops: CDR1 SGHAT, CDR2 FQNNGV. V lost 1 base and J lost 6, with 10 bases in between. CDR3 region: CASSLAGTAEQYF. The CDR3 nucleotides are TGTGCCAGCAGCTTAGCAGGAACAGCCGAGCAGTACTTC.

This clone showed up just once. This chain links TRBV6-1 with TRBJ1-5; tentative D call: TRBD1 (6 bases). V was clipped by 4 bases and J by 1 base, with 20 bases between them. The CDR3 spans 18 residues. Germline V lookup: CDR1 MNHNS, CDR2 SASEGT. The chain's CDR3 is CASSVIWEGEVSNQPQHF. DNA of the CDR3: TGTGCCAGCAGTGTTATTTGGGAGGGGGAGGTAAGCAATCAGCCCCAGCATTTT.

This clone appeared a single time. The CDR3 loop is CASTRTAPGAVNTQYF. The CDR3 region has the DNA TGTGCCAGCACCAGGACAGCCCCGGGTGCGGTCAATACCCAGTACTTC. The chain is built from TRBV7-2 and TRBJ2-5, with D perhaps matching TRBD1 (6 bases). In germline, CDR1 is SGHTA, CDR2 FQGNSA. The CDR3 is 16 residues long. Trimming stripped 7 bases from V and 8 bases from J, with 26 bases between. Complete variable domain (other parts from reference TRBV7-2 and TRBJ2-5): GAGVSQSPSNKVTEKGKDVELRCDPISGHTALYWYRQSLGQGLEFLIYFQGNSAPDKSGLPSDRFSAERTGGSVSTLTIQRTQQEDSAVYLCASTRTAPGAVNTQYFGPGTRLLVL.

The V call is TRBV5-4, the J call TRBJ2-3, with no clear D. Trimming took 6 bases from V and 0 from J, leaving 11 bases between them. CDR1 SGHNT and CDR2 YYREEE come from the germline V gene (reference sequence). The CDR3 runs 14 residues. In nucleotides, the CDR3 is TGTGCCAGCACCCCACATCCCAGCACAGATACGCAGTATTTT. Translated: CASTPHPSTDTQYF. Full variable domain (missing parts from reference TRBV5-4 and TRBJ2-3): ETGVTQSPTHLIKTRGQQVTLRCSSQSGHNTVSWYQQALGQGPQFIFQYYREEENGRGNFPPRFSGLQFPNYSSELNVNALELDDSALYLCASTPHPSTDTQYFGPGTRLTVL.

A single count supports this clone. The junction departs from the called germline gene at one end, perhaps through a read error. V gene TRBV7-7 combines with J gene TRBJ2-1; TRBD1 matches 8 bases. Per the germline V gene, CDR1 is SSHAT and CDR2 is FNYEAQ (reference sequence). This CDR3 has 15 residues. The CDR3 DNA is TGTGCTAGCAGCCTTAATCAGGGGGCAGGCAATGAGCAGTTCTTC. Residues: CASSLNQGAGNEQFF.

The rearrangement links TRBV28 to TRBJ1-1; possibly TRBD1 for D (5 bases). The CDR3 covers 16 residues. V was shortened by 6 bases and J by 10 bases, with 27 bases between the two germline ends. CDR1 MDHEN and CDR2 SYDVKM come from the germline V gene. DNA for the CDR3: TGTGCCAGCAGCGGCCAGGGCGGGGGACCCGACATTTCAGCTTTCTTT. Protein product: CASSGQGGGPDISAFF.

This clone showed up just a few times. This rearrangement joins TRBV6-5 to TRBJ2-7; D is ambiguous. CDR3 size: 14 residues. The germline V and J ends were trimmed by 0 bases and 2 bases, with 8 bases remaining between them. Germline assignment: CDR1 MNHEY and CDR2 SVGAGI. CDR3 DNA: TGTGCCAGCAGTTACTCGATCCGGGCCTACGAGCAGTACTTC. It codes for CASSYSIRAYEQYF.

This chain links TRBV6-1 with TRBJ2-1; 7 positions match TRBD2. Trimming took 7 bases from V and 9 from J; bases not matched to a gene: 9. This CDR3 region has 13 residues. Germline values: CDR1 MNHNS, CDR2 SASEGT. The CDR3 reads CASTRVTGGEQFF. CDR3 nucleotide sequence: TGTGCCAGCACACGGGTGACGGGAGGTGAGCAGTTCTTC.

The chain uses TRBV9 and TRBJ2-1; 13 nucleotides align to TRBD2. The length of the CDR3 is 19 residues. Germline trimming cut 3 bases from V and 0 bases from J; bases unmatched to any gene: 9. In germline, CDR1 is SGDLS, CDR2 YYNGEE. The CDR3 sequence: CASSELAGGSWSSYNEQFF. CDR3 bases: TGTGCCAGCAGCGAACTAGCGGGAGGGTCATGGAGCTCCTACAATGAGCAGTTCTTC.

The chain employs TRBV29-1 and TRBJ2-7, with 8 nucleotides matching TRBD1. The CDR3 is 13 amino acids. V lost 1 base, J lost 5 bases, and 4 bases stayed unmatched. CDR1 is SQVTM and CDR2 is ANQGSEA in the germline V gene. In DNA, the CDR3 is TGCAGCGTTGAAGGAGGACAGGGACACGAGCAGTACTTC. Protein: CSVEGGQGHEQYF.

The chain recombines TRBV5-8 with TRBJ1-1; no reliable D call. The CDR3 is 14 amino acids. In germline, CDR1 is SGHTS, CDR2 YDEGEE. V lost 7 bases, J lost 0 bases, and 13 bases lay in between. CDR3: CASYPSGMNTEAFF. CDR3 sequence (DNA): TGTGCCAGCTACCCGAGCGGCATGAACACTGAAGCTTTCTTT.

V is TRBV6-1 and J is TRBJ1-2, with 8 positions matching TRBD1. Germline trimming cut 7 bases from V and 6 bases from J; bases unmatched to any gene: 10. Per the germline V gene, CDR1 is MNHNS and CDR2 is SASEGT. The CDR3 is made up of 14 amino acids. The CDR3 region has the DNA TGTGCCAGCATCGCGGATAACAGGGGGGATGGCTACACCTTC. Protein product: CASIADNRGDGYTF.

The gene calls are TRBV28 and TRBJ1-5; D perhaps matches TRBD1 (5 bases). Trimming shortened V by 2 bases and J by 7 bases, and 15 bases separated the two germline ends. The CDR3 contains 15 residues. CDR1 and CDR2 (germline): MDHEN, SYDVKM. DNA of the CDR3: TGTGCCAGCAGTTTACCTCATCAGGGTTTGCAGCCCCAGCATTTT. Translated, it gives CASSLPHQGLQPQHF.

J is TRBJ2-6 and V is TRBV27; the D is unclear. V lost 8 bases and J lost 2, with 10 bases in between. The CDR3 covers 14 residues. CDR1 and CDR2 from the germline V gene are MNHEY and SMNVEV (reference sequence). CDR3 nucleotides: TGTGCCAGCCGGTTGACTCCTGGGGCCAACGTCCTGACTTTC. Translation gives CASRLTPGANVLTF.

The chain has TRBV7-9 and TRBJ1-2; TRBD1 agrees at 8 bases. Germline V gene sequence: CDR1 SEHNR, CDR2 FQNEAQ (reference sequence). Germline trimming cut 2 bases from V and 6 bases from J; bases unmatched to any gene: 8. CDR3 size: 15 residues. CDR3 loop: CASSLLSDRAHGYTF. Written as DNA, the CDR3 is TGTGCCAGCAGCTTATTATCGGACAGGGCACATGGCTACACCTTC.

This clone was observed a single time. The CDR3 DNA reads TGTGCCAGCAGCCAAGAACTAGGGAACACCGGGGAGCTGTTTTTT. It encodes CASSQELGNTGELFF. This rearrangement joins TRBV14 to TRBJ2-2, with a weak D call TRBD2 (5 bases). V was shortened by 0 bases and J by 1 base, with 6 bases between the two germline ends. The CDR3 spans 15 residues. Germline V gene data show CDR1 as SGHDN and CDR2 as FVKESK. Drawing the rest from reference TRBV14 and TRBJ2-2, the complete variable domain is EAGVTQFPSHSVIEKGQTVTLRCDPISGHDNLYWYRRVMGKEIKFLLHFVKESKQDESGMPNNRFLAERTGGTYSTLKVQPAELEDSGVYFCASSQELGNTGELFFGEGSRLTVL.

The genes are TRBV7-2 and TRBJ1-5; D not certain. The V end lost 1 base, the J end lost 0 bases, and 7 bases lay between the germline ends. This CDR3 is built from 15 residues. CDR1 is SGHTA and CDR2 is FQGNSA in the germline V gene. CDR3 protein: CASSLGPDSNQPQHF. CDR3 DNA: TGTGCCAGCAGCTTAGGGCCCGATAGCAATCAGCCCCAGCATTTT.

J is TRBJ2-2 and V is TRBV28; maybe TRBD1 (7 bases). Trimming left V 7 bases short and J 5 bases short, with 26 bases between. CDR1 and CDR2 (germline): MDHEN, SYDVKM. The CDR3 is 18 residues long. In DNA form, the CDR3 reads TGTGCCAGCACCTCCCAGGAGGGGGCCGATTGGCGAACCGGGGAGCTGTTTTTT. This sequence encodes CASTSQEGADWRTGELFF.

The chain recombines TRBV27 with TRBJ2-7; 7 bases align to TRBD2. Germline V lookup: CDR1 MNHEY, CDR2 SMNVEV (reference sequence). The V segment lost 3 bases and the J segment 2 bases; nucleotides outside the gene matches: 10. This CDR3 is built from 16 residues. The CDR3 nucleotides are TGTGCCAGCAGTTTTATCGGCTTTGCGGGGGCCTACGAGCAGTACTTC. Translating gives CASSFIGFAGAYEQYF.

To note about this clone: This sample also contains other DNA sequences that code for the same CDR3. This chain uses TRBV19 with TRBJ1-4; 8 bases are a match to TRBD1. Per germline, CDR1 LNHDA and CDR2 SQIVND (reference sequence). With V trimmed by 3 bases and J by 5 bases, 2 bases remained unmatched. The CDR3 runs 14 residues. For the CDR3, the DNA is TGTGCCAGTAGTATTGACAGGGGAAATGAAAAACTGTTTTTT. Amino acids: CASSIDRGNEKLFF.

The chain employs TRBV6-1 and TRBJ2-7; D is unclear. The CDR3 contains 12 residues. The V and J ends lost 7 bases and 5 bases respectively, with 12 bases between them. CDR1 and CDR2 (germline): MNHNS, SASEGT. The CDR3: CASTVARDEQYF. CDR3 coding DNA: TGTGCCAGCACGGTCGCCCGGGACGAGCAGTACTTC.

This chain connects TRBV28 to TRBJ2-1, with 9 nucleotides matching TRBD2. V lost 11 bases to trimming and J lost 7 bases; unmatched junction nucleotides: 12. Germline values: CDR1 MDHEN, CDR2 SYDVKM. This CDR3 is 14 amino acids long. The CDR3 region is CAGAAGGPVNEQFF. The CDR3, as DNA: TGTGCCGGGGCGGCGGGAGGGCCAGTAAATGAGCAGTTCTTC.

V usage is TRBV4-1 and J usage is TRBJ1-2; D not certain. Trimming removed 2 bases from V and 2 bases from J, with 9 bases in between. CDR1 MGHRA and CDR2 YSYEKL come from the germline V gene. The CDR3 has 14 residues. As DNA, the CDR3 is TGCGCCAGCAGCCAAATATCGGAGAACTATGGCTACACCTTC. It specifies CASSQISENYGYTF.

The J gene is TRBJ2-2, the V gene TRBV27; D ambiguous. CDR3 length: 12 amino acids. Trimming left V 2 bases short and J 5 bases short, with 3 bases between. CDR1 is MNHEY and CDR2 is SMNVEV in the germline V gene (reference sequence). The CDR3 DNA reads TGTGCCAGCAGTTTAACTACCGGGGAGCTGTTTTTT. This gives the protein CASSLTTGELFF.

This clone came up a few times. V gene TRBV28 combines with J gene TRBJ2-5, with TRBD2 matching 7 bases. The CDR3 contains 13 residues. Looked up from germline, CDR1 is MDHEN and CDR2 is SYDVKM. CDR3 nucleotides: TGTGGGGCCGGGGAGCGGGGACAAGAGACCCAGTACTTC. Its translation is CGAGERGQETQYF.

This clone was counted only a few times. The rearrangement joins TRBV2 to TRBJ1-6; 7 bases line up with TRBD1. Unmatched junction bases numbered 5, after V lost 2 bases and J lost 4 bases. CDR1 is SNHLY and CDR2 is FYNNEI in the germline V gene. This CDR3 has 16 amino acids. This CDR3 reads CASSEFVGQYNSPLHF. Here the CDR3 DNA reads TGTGCCAGCAGTGAATTTGTGGGACAGTATAATTCACCCCTCCACTTT.

This sequence joins TRBV9 and TRBJ1-2; D unresolved. Trimming left V 4 bases short and J 8 bases short, with 15 bases between. There are 13 residues in the CDR3. Germline-derived CDR1 and CDR2 are SGDLS and YYNGEE. The CDR3 DNA reads TGTGCCAGCAGCCCTACCCTCCTGAGCGGCTACACCTTC. Protein: CASSPTLLSGYTF.

This clone was seen more than once but under ten times. This chain joins TRBV4-2 and TRBJ1-6, with D perhaps matching TRBD1 (5 bases). Trimming took 0 bases from V and 0 from J, leaving 9 bases between them. The CDR3 sequence is 17 residues long. CDR1 is LGHNA and CDR2 is YNFKEQ in the germline V gene. CDR3 in DNA: TGTGCCAGCAGCCAAGATATAGGGGTCTCCTATAATTCACCCCTCCACTTT. Its protein is CASSQDIGVSYNSPLHF.